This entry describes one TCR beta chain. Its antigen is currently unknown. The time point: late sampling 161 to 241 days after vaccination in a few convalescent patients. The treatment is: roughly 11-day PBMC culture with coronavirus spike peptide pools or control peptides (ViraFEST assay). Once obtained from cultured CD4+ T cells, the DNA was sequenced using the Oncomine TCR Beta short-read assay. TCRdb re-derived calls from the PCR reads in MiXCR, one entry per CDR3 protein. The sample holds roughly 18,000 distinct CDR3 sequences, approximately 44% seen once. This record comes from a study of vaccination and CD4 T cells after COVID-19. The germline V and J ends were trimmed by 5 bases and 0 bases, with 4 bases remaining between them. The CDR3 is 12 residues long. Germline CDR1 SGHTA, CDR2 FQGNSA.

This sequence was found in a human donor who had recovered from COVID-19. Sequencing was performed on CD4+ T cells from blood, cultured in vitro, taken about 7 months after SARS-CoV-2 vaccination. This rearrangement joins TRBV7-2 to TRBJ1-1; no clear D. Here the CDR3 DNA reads TGTGCCAGCAGCCGTCTGAACACTGAAGCTTTCTTT. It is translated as CASSRLNTEAFF.